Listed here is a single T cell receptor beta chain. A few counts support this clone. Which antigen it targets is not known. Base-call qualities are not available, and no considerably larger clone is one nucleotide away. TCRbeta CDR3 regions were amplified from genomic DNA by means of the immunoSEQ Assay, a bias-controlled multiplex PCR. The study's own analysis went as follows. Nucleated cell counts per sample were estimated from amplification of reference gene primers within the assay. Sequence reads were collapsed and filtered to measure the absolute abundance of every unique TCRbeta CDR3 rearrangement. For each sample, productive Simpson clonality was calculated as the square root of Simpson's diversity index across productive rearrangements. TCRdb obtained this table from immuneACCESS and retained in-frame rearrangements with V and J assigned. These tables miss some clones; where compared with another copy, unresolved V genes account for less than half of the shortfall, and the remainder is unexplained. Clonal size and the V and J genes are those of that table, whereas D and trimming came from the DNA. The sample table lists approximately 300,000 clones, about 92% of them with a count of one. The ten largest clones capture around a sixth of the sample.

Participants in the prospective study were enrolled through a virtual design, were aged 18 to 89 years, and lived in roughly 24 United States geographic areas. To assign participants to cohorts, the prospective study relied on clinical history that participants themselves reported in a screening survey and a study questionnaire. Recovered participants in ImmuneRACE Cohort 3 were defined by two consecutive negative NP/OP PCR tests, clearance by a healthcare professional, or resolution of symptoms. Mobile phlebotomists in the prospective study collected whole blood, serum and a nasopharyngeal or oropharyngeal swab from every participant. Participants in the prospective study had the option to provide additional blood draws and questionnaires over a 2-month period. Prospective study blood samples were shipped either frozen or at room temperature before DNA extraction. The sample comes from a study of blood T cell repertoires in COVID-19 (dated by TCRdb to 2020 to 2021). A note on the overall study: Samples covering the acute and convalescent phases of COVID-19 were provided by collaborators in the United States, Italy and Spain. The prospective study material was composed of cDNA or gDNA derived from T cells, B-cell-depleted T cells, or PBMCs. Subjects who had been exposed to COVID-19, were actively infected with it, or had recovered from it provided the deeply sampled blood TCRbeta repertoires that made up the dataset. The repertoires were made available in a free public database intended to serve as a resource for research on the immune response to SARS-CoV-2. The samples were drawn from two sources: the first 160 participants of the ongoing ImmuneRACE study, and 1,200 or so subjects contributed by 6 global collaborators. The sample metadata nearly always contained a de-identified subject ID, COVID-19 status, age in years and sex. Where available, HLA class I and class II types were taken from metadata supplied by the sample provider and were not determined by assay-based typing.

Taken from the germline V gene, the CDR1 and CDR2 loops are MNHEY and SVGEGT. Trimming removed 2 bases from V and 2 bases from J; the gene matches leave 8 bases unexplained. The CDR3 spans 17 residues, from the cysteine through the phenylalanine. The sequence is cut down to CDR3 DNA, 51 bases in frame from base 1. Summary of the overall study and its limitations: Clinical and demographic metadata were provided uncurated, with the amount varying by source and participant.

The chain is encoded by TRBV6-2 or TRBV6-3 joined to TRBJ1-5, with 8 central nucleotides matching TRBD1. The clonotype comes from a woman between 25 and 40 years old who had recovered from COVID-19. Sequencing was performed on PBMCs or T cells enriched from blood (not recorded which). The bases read TGTGCCAGCAGTTACGTCAGGGGGCGCGGAGGCAATCAGCCCCAGCATTTT. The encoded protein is CASSYVRGRGGNQPQHF.